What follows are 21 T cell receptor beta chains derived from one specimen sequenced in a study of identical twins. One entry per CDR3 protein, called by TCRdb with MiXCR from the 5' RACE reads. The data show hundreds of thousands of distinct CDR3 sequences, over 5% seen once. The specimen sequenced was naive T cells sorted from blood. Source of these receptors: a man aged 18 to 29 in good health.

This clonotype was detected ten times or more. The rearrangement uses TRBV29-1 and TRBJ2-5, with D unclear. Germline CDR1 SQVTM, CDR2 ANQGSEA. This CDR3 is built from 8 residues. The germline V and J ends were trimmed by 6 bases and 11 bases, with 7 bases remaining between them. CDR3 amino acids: CSVGGQYF. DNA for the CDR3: TGCAGCGTCGGTGGTCAGTACTTC.

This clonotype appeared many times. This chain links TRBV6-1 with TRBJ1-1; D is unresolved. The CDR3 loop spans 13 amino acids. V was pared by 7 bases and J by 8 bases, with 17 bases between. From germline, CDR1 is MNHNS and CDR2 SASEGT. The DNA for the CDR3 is TGTGCCAGCACCTCCATGGGAGGATTAGAAGCTTTCTTT. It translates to CASTSMGGLEAFF.

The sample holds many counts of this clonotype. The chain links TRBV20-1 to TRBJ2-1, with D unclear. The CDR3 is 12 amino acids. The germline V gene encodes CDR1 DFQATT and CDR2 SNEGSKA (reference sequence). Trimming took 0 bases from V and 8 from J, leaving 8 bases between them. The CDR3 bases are TGCAGTGCTAGAGACTTTGGGTATGAGCAGTTCTTC. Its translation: CSARDFGYEQFF.

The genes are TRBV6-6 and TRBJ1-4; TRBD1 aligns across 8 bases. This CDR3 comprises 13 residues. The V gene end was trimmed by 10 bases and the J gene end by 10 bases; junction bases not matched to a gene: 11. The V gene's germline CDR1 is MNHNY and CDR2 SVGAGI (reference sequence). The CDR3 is CATRGGQEIKLFF. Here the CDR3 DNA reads TGTGCCACCAGGGGGGGACAGGAGATAAAACTGTTTTTT.

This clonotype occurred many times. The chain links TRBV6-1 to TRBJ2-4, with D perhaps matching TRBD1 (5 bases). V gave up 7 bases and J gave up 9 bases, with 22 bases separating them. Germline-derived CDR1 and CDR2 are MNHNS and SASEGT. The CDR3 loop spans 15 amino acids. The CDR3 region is CASKDSSKYLTIQYF. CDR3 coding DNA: TGTGCCAGCAAAGACAGTTCTAAGTATTTGACCATTCAGTACTTC.

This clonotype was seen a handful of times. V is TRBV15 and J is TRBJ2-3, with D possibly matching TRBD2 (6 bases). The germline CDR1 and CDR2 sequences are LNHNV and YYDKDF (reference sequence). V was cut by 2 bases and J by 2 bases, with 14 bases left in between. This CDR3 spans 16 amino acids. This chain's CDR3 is CATSRLLADPTDTQYF. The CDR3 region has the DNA TGTGCCACCAGCAGACTATTAGCGGACCCCACAGATACGCAGTATTTT.

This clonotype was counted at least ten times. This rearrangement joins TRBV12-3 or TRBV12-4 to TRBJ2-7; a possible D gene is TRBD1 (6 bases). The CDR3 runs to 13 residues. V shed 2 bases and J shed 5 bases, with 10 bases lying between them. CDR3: CASSLKQGNEQYV. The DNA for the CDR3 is TGTGCCAGCAGTTTAAAACAGGGAAACGAGCAGTACGTC.

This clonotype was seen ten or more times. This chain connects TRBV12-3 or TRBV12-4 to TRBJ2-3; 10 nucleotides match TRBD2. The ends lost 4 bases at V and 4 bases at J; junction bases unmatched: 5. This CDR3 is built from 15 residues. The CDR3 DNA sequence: TGTGCCAGCAGTTCTAGCGGGAGTATCGCAGATACGCAGTATTTT. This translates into CASSSSGSIADTQYF.

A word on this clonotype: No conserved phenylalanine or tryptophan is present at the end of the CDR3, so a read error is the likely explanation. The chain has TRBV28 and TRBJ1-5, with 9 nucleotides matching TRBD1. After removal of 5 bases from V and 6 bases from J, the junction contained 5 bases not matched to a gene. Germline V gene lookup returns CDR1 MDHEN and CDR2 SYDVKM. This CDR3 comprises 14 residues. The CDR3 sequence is CASSRQGEGQPQHS. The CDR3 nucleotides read TGTGCCAGCAGTCGACAGGGGGAAGGTCAGCCCCAGCATTCA.

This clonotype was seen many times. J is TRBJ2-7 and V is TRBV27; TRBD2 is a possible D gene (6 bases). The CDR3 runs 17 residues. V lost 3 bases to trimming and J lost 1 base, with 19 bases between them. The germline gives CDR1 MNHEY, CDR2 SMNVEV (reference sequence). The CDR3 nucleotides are TGTGCCAGCAGTTTGGAGGGGAACAGGTCTCCATCCTACGAGCAGTACTTC. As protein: CASSLEGNRSPSYEQYF.

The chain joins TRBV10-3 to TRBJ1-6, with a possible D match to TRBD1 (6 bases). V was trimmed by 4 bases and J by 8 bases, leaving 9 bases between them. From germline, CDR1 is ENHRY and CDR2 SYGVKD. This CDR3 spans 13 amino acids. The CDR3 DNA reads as TGTGCCATCAGTGGATACAGGGATTCACCCCTCCACTTT. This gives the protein CAISGYRDSPLHF.

The CDR3 nucleotides are TGTGCCAGCAGCTTATCCCGGGTGCCCACTGGAGGTGAAAAACTGTTTTTT. Translating it yields CASSLSRVPTGGEKLFF. The V and J genes are TRBV7-8 and TRBJ1-4; D uncertain. Trimming cost V 2 bases and J 7 bases, with 20 bases left between them. CDR1 SGHVS and CDR2 FQNEAQ come from the germline V gene. This CDR3 region has 17 residues.

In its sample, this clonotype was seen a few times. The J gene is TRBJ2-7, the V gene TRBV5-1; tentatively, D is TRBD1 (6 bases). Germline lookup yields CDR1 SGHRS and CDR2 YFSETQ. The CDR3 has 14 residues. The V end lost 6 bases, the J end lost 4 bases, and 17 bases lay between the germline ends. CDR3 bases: TGCGCCAGCATAGGCAGGGGAATTCAGTACGAGCAGTACGTC. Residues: CASIGRGIQYEQYV.

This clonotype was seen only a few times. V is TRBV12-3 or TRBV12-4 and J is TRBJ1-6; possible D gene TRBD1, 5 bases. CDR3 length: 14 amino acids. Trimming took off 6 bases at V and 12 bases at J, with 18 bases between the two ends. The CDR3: CASSPDKALGPLHF. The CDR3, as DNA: TGTGCCAGCAGCCCGGACAAGGCATTAGGACCCCTCCACTTT.

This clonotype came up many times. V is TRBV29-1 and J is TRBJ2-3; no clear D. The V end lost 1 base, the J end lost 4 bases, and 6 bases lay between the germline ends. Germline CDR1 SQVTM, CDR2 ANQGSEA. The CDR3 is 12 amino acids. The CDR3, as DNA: TGCAGCGTTGAAGGGGGTTCAGATACGCAGTATTTT. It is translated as CSVEGGSDTQYF.

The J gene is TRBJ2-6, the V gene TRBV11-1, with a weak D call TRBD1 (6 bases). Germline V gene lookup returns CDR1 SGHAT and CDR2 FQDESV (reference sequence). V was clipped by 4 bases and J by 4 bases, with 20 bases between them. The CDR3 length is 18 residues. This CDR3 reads CASSSNRDKASGANVLTF. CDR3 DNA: TGTGCCAGCAGCTCTAATCGGGACAAAGCGTCGGGGGCCAACGTCCTGACTTTC.

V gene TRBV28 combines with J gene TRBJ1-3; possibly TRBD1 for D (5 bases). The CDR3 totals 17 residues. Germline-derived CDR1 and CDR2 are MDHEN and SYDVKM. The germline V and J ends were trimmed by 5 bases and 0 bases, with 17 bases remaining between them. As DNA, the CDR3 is TGTGCCAGCAGTCGTCCCGGGACGAGTTCCTCTGGAAACACCATATATTTT. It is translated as CASSRPGTSSSGNTIYF.

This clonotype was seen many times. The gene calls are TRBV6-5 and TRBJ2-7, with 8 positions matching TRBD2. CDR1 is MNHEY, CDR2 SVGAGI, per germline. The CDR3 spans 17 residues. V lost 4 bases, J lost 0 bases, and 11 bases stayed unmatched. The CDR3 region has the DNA TGTGCCAGCAGTTTAAGACTAGCGTCCCAGGTCTCCTACGAGCAGTACTTC. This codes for CASSLRLASQVSYEQYF.

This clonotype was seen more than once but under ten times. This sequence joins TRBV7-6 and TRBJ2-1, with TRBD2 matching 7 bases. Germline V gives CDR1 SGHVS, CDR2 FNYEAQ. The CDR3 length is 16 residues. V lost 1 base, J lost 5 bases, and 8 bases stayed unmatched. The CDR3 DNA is TGTGCCAGCAGCTTAGTACCTGCGGGAGTCGACAATGAGCAGTTCTTC. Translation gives CASSLVPAGVDNEQFF.

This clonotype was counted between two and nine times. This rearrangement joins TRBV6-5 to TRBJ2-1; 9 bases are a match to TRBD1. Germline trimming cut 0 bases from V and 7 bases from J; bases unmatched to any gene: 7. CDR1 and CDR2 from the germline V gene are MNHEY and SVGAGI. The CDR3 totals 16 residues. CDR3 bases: TGTGCCAGCAGTTACTCCCGGGACAGGGATATGAATGAGCAGTTCTTC. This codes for CASSYSRDRDMNEQFF.

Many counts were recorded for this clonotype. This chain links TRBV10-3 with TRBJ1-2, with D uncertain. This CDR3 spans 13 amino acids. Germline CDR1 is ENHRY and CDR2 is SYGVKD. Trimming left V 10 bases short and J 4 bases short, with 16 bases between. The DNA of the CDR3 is TGTGCCAGCCGGGCGATGGGCCTCTATGGCTACACCTTC. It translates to CASRAMGLYGYTF.